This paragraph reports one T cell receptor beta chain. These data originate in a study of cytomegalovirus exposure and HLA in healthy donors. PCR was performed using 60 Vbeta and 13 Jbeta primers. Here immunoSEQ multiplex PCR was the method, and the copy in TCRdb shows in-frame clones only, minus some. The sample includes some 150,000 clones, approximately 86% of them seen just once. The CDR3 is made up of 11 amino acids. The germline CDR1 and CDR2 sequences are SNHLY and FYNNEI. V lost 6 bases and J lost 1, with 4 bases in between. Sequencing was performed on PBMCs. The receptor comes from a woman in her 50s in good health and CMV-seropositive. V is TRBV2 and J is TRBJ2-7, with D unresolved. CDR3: CASRQSYEQYF. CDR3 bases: TGTGCCAGCAGACAGTCCTACGAGCAGTACTTC.